This TCR beta chain was recovered during a study of blood T cell repertoires in COVID-19. For the study at large: Samples representing acute and convalescent COVID-19 were sourced from the United States, Italy and Spain.

The CDR3 covers 16 residues. The germline V gene encodes CDR1 SEHNR and CDR2 FQNEAQ (reference sequence). With V trimmed by 1 base and J by 6 bases, 6 bases remained unmatched. In terms of age and location, participants ranged from roughly 18 to 90 years and lived in about two dozen US areas. As handled by the study authors: Estimated nucleated cell counts came from reference gene primer amplification. Clones were read by immunoSEQ multiplex PCR, and TCRdb kept only the in-frame ones, dropping some. V and J calls and clone size are copied from that table; D and trimming were computed from the DNA. The table records under 150,000 clones, around 82% of them present only once.

The chain has TRBV7-9 and TRBJ2-1; 10 positions agree with TRBD2. This TCR was sampled from a man aged 45-60 years in a cohort exposed to, infected with or recovered from COVID-19 (not recorded which). Source material: PBMCs or T cells enriched from blood (not recorded which). The CDR3 DNA sequence: TGTGCCAGCAGCTTAGGCAGCGGGGGGGCTAGCAATGAGCAGTTCTTC. Its translation is CASSLGSGGASNEQFF. Looking up the rest from reference TRBV7-9 and TRBJ2-1 gives the full variable domain: DTGVSQNPRHKITKRGQNVTFRCDPISEHNRLYWYRQTLGQGPEFLTYFQNEAQLEKSRLLSDRFSAERPKGSFSTLEIQRTEQGDSAMYLCASSLGSGGASNEQFFGPGTRLTVL.